These T cell receptor beta chains were read from a single sample in a study of cytomegalovirus exposure and HLA in healthy donors. Method: immunoSEQ multiplex PCR; TCRdb's copy keeps in-frame clones and lacks some. The profile covers just over 150,000 clones, with 77% appearing a single time and around 1.5% taken by the ten largest. Sequenced material: PBMCs. These receptors all stem from a young woman in good health and CMV-seronegative. CDR3s include the opening cysteine and the closing phenylalanine or tryptophan. The D gene is left open where the match is weak. Clone size is given for some rows only: seen once, a few or many times, or a class if the clone is expanded.

TRBV2	-	-	TRBJ1-3	TGTGCCAGCAGTGGAGTGGGGGCGGGAGGAAACACCATATATTTC	CASSGVGAGGNTIYF
TRBV5-5	-	-	TRBJ1-5	TGTGCCAGCCAGGGGCCAGGCAATCAGCCCCAGCATTTT	CASQGPGNQPQHF
TRBV2	few	-	TRBJ2-3	TGTGCCAGCAGTGCGAGAGGATCCGATACGCAGTATTTT	CASSARGSDTQYF
TRBV5-1	-	-	TRBJ1-1	TGCGCCAGCAGCCCCGACAGAATGAACACTGAAGCTTTCTTT	CASSPDRMNTEAFF
TRBV5-1	-	-	TRBJ2-6	TGCGCCAGCAGCCCGGGCTCTGGGGCCAACGTCCTGACTTTC	CASSPGSGANVLTF
TRBV7-2	-	TRBD2	TRBJ2-3	TGTGCCAGCAGCTTAGGGGGCGGGGGAGACACAGATACGCAGTATTTT	CASSLGGGGDTDTQYF
TRBV7-9	once	-	TRBJ2-3	TGTGCCAGCAGCTTTTGGGCACCGAGCACAGATACGCAGTATTTT	CASSFWAPSTDTQYF
TRBV5-1	-	-	TRBJ1-5	TGCGCCAGCAGCTTGTCTGGGGGGATGAGCAATCAGCCCCAGCATTTT	CASSLSGGMSNQPQHF
TRBV11-2	-	TRBD1	TRBJ1-1	TGTGCCAGCAGCCGGACAGGGGCGGCTTTCTTT	CASSRTGAAFF
TRBV29-1	-	-	TRBJ1-1	TGCAGCGTACAGGGTCGGATGAACACTGAAGCTTTCTTT	CSVQGRMNTEAFF
TRBV7-8	few	-	TRBJ1-2	TGTGCCAGCAGCTTAGTTGAGGGCCGAAAGGGCTACACCTTC	CASSLVEGRKGYTF
TRBV5-1	once	TRBD1	TRBJ2-7	TGCGCCAGCAGCCACGGACAGGGGGCTGCCGAGCAGTACTTC	CASSHGQGAAEQYF
TRBV7-9	-	-	TRBJ2-7	TGTGCCAGCAGCCTACTAATCGACGAGCAGTACTTC	CASSLLIDEQYF